A single sample is the source of the 14 T cell receptor beta chains below, sequenced in a study of blood T cell repertoires in COVID-19. Only in-frame clones appear in the TCRdb table, and some are missing; sequencing was by immunoSEQ multiplex PCR. The table includes tens of thousands of clones, 86% detected once. The sample comprised peripheral blood. These TCRs come from a man aged 60 to 75 with acute or convalescent COVID-19.

This clone was seen once. The genes are TRBV6-5 and TRBJ1-2; 10 nucleotides line up with TRBD1. The CDR3 runs to 15 residues. Germline CDR1 reads MNHEY; CDR2 reads SVGAGI. With V trimmed by 2 bases and J by 4 bases, 4 bases remained unmatched. CDR3 sequence reads: CASSYTRTGGYGYTF. The CDR3 DNA is TGTGCCAGCAGTTACACCCGGACAGGGGGCTATGGCTACACCTTC.

CDR3: CASSGLTGRPEQFF. In DNA, the CDR3 is TGTGCCAGTAGTGGGCTGACAGGAAGACCAGAGCAGTTCTTC. The chain employs TRBV19 and TRBJ2-1, with D maybe TRBD1 (6 bases). Looked up from germline, CDR1 is LNHDA and CDR2 is SQIVND (reference sequence). Deletions cut 5 bases from V and 10 bases from J, with 18 bases between. The CDR3 has 14 amino acids.

V usage is TRBV18 and J usage is TRBJ2-3, with D perhaps matching TRBD2 (6 bases). The length of the CDR3 is 14 residues. The V gene lost 4 bases and the J gene lost 5 bases, with 13 bases spanning the gap. In germline, CDR1 is KGHSH, CDR2 LQKENI. In DNA form, the CDR3 reads TGTGCCAGCTCACTCGGGGGAGCCAAAGATACGCAGTATTTT. Translated, it gives CASSLGGAKDTQYF.

This clone was counted a single time. The rearrangement links TRBV5-5 to TRBJ1-5; 7 bases fit TRBD1. The CDR3 extends over 16 amino acids. Trimming cost V 4 bases and J 0 bases; bases outside gene matches: 7. The germline V gene encodes CDR1 SGHKS and CDR2 YYEKEE (reference sequence). CDR3 region: CASSKMTGNSNQPQHF. The CDR3 nucleotides are TGTGCCAGCAGCAAGATGACAGGGAATAGCAATCAGCCCCAGCATTTT.

The V call is TRBV6-1, the J call TRBJ1-6, with D possibly being TRBD1 (5 bases). Per germline, CDR1 MNHNS and CDR2 SASEGT. This CDR3 comprises 15 residues. Between the trimmed V and J ends, which lost 2 bases and 6 bases, there was a span of 11 bases. In DNA, the CDR3 is TGTGCCAGCAGTGAACAGGGTTTAGCTAATTCACCCCTCCACTTT. It translates to CASSEQGLANSPLHF.

The chain links TRBV5-4 to TRBJ1-2; no firm D call. Per germline, CDR1 SGHNT and CDR2 YYREEE (reference sequence). Deletions cut 0 bases from V and 2 bases from J, with 8 bases between. This CDR3 contains 14 residues. CDR3: CASSLAGENYGYTF. CDR3 bases: TGTGCCAGCAGCTTGGCCGGGGAGAACTATGGCTACACCTTC.

The chain joins TRBV5-1 to TRBJ2-1; TRBD2 agrees at 9 bases. The CDR3 extends over 16 amino acids. The germline gives CDR1 SGHRS, CDR2 YFSETQ. V was pared by 0 bases and J by 5 bases, with 6 bases of the junction left unmatched. The CDR3 loop is CASSLVVLAGHNEQFF. As DNA, the CDR3 is TGCGCCAGCAGCTTGGTCGTACTAGCGGGTCACAATGAGCAGTTCTTC.

The V call is TRBV19, the J call TRBJ2-6, with D unclear. The germline V gene encodes CDR1 LNHDA and CDR2 SQIVND (reference sequence). The CDR3 has 17 residues. V gave up 7 bases and J gave up 2 bases, with 18 bases separating them. The CDR3, as DNA: TGTGCCAGTAATCCTAACTTCCTAGTACCTGGGGCCAACGTCCTGACTTTC. Translation gives CASNPNFLVPGANVLTF.

The J gene is TRBJ1-1, the V gene TRBV19; D remains unclear. The V end was cut by 7 bases, the J end by 1 base, with 10 bases between. The CDR3 runs 13 residues. Germline CDR1 is LNHDA and CDR2 is SQIVND (reference sequence). The CDR3 reads CASTYLENTEAFF. Here the CDR3 DNA reads TGTGCCAGTACTTATCTAGAGAACACTGAAGCTTTCTTT.

This clone occurred once. At one end the junction does not follow the germline gene, possibly because of a read error. The V and J genes are TRBV14 and TRBJ1-2; D may be TRBD1 (5 bases). Per germline, CDR1 SGHDN and CDR2 FVKESK. The CDR3 extends over 14 amino acids. DNA for the CDR3: TGTGCCAGCAACCAAGATAGGGGATTTTATGGCTACACCTTC. Amino acid sequence: CASNQDRGFYGYTF.

The chain combines TRBV7-8 with TRBJ1-4; TRBD1 agrees at 7 bases. This CDR3 is 17 amino acids long. Germline trimming cut 5 bases from V and 3 bases from J; bases unmatched to any gene: 12. Germline V gives CDR1 SGHVS, CDR2 FQNEAQ. CDR3 coding DNA: TGTGCCAGCAGCCCCCGACAGGGCTACGCAGCTAATGAAAAACTGTTTTTT. Protein sequence: CASSPRQGYAANEKLFF.

The chain recombines TRBV14 with TRBJ1-1; tentative D call: TRBD1 (5 bases). Trimming stripped 0 bases from V and 4 bases from J, with 12 bases between. This CDR3 has 15 amino acids. Germline lookup yields CDR1 SGHDN and CDR2 FVKESK. The CDR3 coding sequence is TGTGCCAGCAGCCAAGATCCCGCCAGGGCCACTGAAGCTTTCTTT. This sequence encodes CASSQDPARATEAFF. Looking up the rest from reference TRBV14 and TRBJ1-1 gives the full variable domain: EAGVTQFPSHSVIEKGQTVTLRCDPISGHDNLYWYRRVMGKEIKFLLHFVKESKQDESGMPNNRFLAERTGGTYSTLKVQPAELEDSGVYFCASSQDPARATEAFFGQGTRLTVV.

V usage is TRBV7-9 and J usage is TRBJ1-4; D might be TRBD1 (5 bases). Trimming took off 2 bases at V and 5 bases at J, with 15 bases between the two ends. CDR3 length: 16 residues. The germline V gene has CDR1 SEHNR and CDR2 FQNEAQ (reference sequence). The CDR3 loop is CASSLSMAGRNEKLFF. CDR3 nucleotide sequence: TGTGCCAGCAGCTTAAGTATGGCAGGGAGGAATGAAAAACTGTTTTTT.

The J gene is TRBJ1-1, the V gene TRBV6-4, with 7 bases aligning to TRBD1. CDR3 size: 15 residues. Germline CDR1 and CDR2: MRHNA and SNTAGT. V was pared by 4 bases and J by 2 bases, with 7 bases of the junction left unmatched. The CDR3 protein is CASSVQIGGNTEAFF. CDR3 sequence (DNA): TGTGCCAGCAGTGTTCAAATAGGGGGCAACACTGAAGCTTTCTTT.